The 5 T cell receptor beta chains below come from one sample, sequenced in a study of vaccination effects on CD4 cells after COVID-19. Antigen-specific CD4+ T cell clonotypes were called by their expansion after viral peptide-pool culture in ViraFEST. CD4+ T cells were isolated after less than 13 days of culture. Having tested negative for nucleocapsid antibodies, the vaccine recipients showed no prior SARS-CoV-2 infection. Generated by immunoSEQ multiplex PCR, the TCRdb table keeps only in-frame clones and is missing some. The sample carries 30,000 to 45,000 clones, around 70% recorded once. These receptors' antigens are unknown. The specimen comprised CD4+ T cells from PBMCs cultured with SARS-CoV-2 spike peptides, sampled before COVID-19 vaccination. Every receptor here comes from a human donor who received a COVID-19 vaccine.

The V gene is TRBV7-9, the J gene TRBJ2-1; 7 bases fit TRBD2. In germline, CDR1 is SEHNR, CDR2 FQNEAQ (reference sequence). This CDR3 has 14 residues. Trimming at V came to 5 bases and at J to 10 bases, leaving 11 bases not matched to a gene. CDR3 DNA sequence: TGTGCCAGCAGCCGCCAGGCGGGGGTGGGGGAGCAGTTCTTC. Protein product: CASSRQAGVGEQFF.

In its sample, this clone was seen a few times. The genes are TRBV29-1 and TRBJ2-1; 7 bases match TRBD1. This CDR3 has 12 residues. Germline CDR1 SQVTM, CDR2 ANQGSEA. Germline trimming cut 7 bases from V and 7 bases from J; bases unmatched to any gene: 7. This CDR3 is CSADRAGNEQFF. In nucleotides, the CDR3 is TGCAGCGCCGACAGGGCTGGGAATGAGCAGTTCTTC.

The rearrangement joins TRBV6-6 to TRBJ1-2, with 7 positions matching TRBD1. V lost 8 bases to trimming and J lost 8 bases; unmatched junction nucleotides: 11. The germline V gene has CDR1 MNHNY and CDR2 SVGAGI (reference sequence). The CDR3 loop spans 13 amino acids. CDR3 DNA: TGTGCCAGCGGAAAGAACAGGGGACAGGGCTACACCTTC. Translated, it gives CASGKNRGQGYTF.

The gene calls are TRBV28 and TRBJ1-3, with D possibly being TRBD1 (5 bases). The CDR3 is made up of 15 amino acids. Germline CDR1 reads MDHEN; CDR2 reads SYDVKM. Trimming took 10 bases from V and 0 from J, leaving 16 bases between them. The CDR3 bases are TGTGCCACCCTGCATGGGGCCTCCTCTGGAAACACCATATATTTT. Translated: CATLHGASSGNTIYF.

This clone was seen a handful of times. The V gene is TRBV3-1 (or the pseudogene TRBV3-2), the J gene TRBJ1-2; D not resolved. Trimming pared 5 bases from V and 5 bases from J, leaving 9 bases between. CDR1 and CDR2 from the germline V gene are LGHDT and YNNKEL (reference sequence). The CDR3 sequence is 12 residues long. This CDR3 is CASSYSSYGYTF. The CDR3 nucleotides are TGTGCCAGCAGCTATTCTTCGTATGGCTACACCTTC.